This record concerns one T cell receptor (beta chain) sequence. The CDR3 runs 14 residues. Germline assignment: CDR1 MNHEY and CDR2 SVGAGI. Unmatched junction bases numbered 8, after V lost 6 bases and J lost 8 bases. This specimen comes from a study of blood T cell repertoires in COVID-19. Study in general: The United States, Italy and Spain provided the acute and convalescent COVID-19 samples. PBMCs, B-cell-depleted T cells, or T cells were the source of the cDNA or gDNA that made up the material.

Per the original methods: Amplified reference gene primers provided the basis for estimating nucleated cell counts. Clones were sequenced by immunoSEQ multiplex PCR, and TCRdb holds only the in-frame ones, with some missing. From that table come the V and J calls and clone size; the DNA was used to work out D and trimming. The repertoire holds under 55,000 clones, with 85% to 90% as singletons. The sequence was collected from a human donor in a cohort sampled during active COVID-19. Sequencing was done on a sample of peripheral blood. The chain has TRBV6-5 and TRBJ2-1, with 9 nucleotides matching TRBD2. The DNA of the CDR3 is TGTGCCAGCAGAAGGGGACTAGCTAATCATGAGCAGTTCTTC. Its protein product is CASRRGLANHEQFF.